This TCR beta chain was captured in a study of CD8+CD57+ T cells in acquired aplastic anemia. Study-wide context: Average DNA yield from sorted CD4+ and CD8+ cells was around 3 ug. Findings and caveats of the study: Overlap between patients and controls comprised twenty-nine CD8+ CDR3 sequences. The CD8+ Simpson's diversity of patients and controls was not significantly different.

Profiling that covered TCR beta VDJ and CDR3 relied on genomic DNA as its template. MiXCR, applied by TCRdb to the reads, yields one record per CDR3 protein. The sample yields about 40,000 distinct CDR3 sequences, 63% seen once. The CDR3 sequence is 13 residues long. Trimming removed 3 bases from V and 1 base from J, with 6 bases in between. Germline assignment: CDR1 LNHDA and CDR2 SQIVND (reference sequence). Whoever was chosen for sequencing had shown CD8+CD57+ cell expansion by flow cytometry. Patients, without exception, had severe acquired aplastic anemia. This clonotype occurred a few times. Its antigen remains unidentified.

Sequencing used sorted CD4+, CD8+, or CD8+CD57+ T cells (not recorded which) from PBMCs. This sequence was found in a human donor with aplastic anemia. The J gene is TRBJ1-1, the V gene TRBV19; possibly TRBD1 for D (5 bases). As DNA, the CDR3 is TGTGCCAGTAGTATTCAGGGGAACACTGAAGCTTTCTTT. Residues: CASSIQGNTEAFF.